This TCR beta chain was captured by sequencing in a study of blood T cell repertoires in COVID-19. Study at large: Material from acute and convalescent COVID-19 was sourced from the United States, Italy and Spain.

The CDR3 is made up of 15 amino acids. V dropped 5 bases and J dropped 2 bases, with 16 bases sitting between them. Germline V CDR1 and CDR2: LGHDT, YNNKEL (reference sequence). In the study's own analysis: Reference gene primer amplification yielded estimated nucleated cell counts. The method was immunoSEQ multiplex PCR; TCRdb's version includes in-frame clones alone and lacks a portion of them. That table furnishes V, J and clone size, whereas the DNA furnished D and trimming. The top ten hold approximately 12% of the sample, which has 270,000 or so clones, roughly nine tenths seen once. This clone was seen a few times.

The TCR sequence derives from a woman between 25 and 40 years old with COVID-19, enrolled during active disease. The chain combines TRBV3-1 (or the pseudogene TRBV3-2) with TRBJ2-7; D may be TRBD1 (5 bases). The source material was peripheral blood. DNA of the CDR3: TGTGCCAGCAGCTCCAGCCACAGGATTACCTACGAGCAGTACTTC. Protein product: CASSSSHRITYEQYF.